This T cell receptor beta chain was recorded in a study of patients and donors after allogeneic stem cell transplantation. TCRdb ran MiXCR on the RT-PCR reads and lists one entry per CDR3 protein. The table lists hundreds of thousands of distinct CDR3 sequences, 15% to 20% of them singletons. Looked up from germline, CDR1 is MNHEY and CDR2 is SVGAGI. V shed 0 bases and J shed 5 bases, with 26 bases lying between them. CDR3 length equals 19 residues. The source is a human donor who was either an allogeneic HSCT recipient or a stem cell or donor lymphocyte infusion donor (not recorded which). It is not recorded whose cells these are; they may come from a transplant donor. V and J are TRBV6-5 and TRBJ2-7, with TRBD1 as a possible D gene (7 bases). The sequencing input was blood, either unsorted or a sorted T cell fraction (not recorded which). The chain's CDR3 is CASSYSLLTDREVRNEQYF. CDR3 bases: TGTGCCAGCAGTTACTCGCTCCTCACCGACAGGGAGGTTAGGAACGAGCAGTACTTC.